These 27 T cell receptor beta chains share one sample of origin, sequenced in a study of blood T cells in healthy people across ages. Alongside a J-beta primer mix, a sample-barcoded 5' primer served in a second PCR lasting about 7 to 12 cycles. TCRdb re-called the 5' RACE reads through MiXCR, storing one row per CDR3 protein. In the table there are about 1.5 million distinct CDR3 sequences, roughly 40% of which are singletons. Sequenced: blood. These receptors all stem from a woman between 18 and 30 years old in good health.

The sample holds one count of this clonotype. V and J are TRBV15 and TRBJ1-5, with D unclear. CDR1 and CDR2 from the germline V gene are LNHNV and YYDKDF (reference sequence). The ends were cut back, 0 bases at V and 9 bases at J, with 15 bases in the middle. The CDR3 covers 15 residues. The DNA of the CDR3 is TGTGCCACCAGCAGAGAAGACCCTGGGGTAACGCCCCAGCATTTT. Encoded protein: CATSREDPGVTPQHF.

This clonotype was detected only a few times. V gene TRBV20-1 combines with J gene TRBJ1-2; 12 nucleotides agree with TRBD1. J lost 13 bases, V lost 3 bases, and 6 bases had no gene match. Germline CDR1 is DFQATT and CDR2 is SNEGSKA (reference sequence). The CDR3 has 12 residues. CDR3 DNA: TGCAGTGCTAGTGGGACAGGGGGCCAGGGCACCTTC. Its translation: CSASGTGGQGTF.

The gene calls are TRBV6-5 and TRBJ2-7, with D possibly matching TRBD1 (6 bases). In germline, CDR1 is MNHEY, CDR2 SVGAGI. Trimming left V 0 bases short and J 3 bases short, with 15 bases between. The CDR3 consists of 16 residues. The CDR3 nucleotides are TGTGCCAGCAGTTACTCTATGTGGGACACCTTCTACGAGCAGTACTTC. Its protein product is CASSYSMWDTFYEQYF.

This clonotype was recorded many times. V and J are TRBV3-1 and TRBJ1-1; D uncertain. This CDR3 has 12 amino acids. Germline lookup yields CDR1 LGHDT and CDR2 YNNKEL (reference sequence). V gave up 6 bases and J gave up 1 base, with 6 bases separating them. The CDR3 bases are TGTGCCAGCAGTCGACAGAACACTGAAGCTTTCTTT. Residues: CASSRQNTEAFF.

In its sample, this clonotype was seen a few times. This chain connects TRBV27 to TRBJ2-1; TRBD2 matches 9 bases. V shed 7 bases and J 5 bases; nucleotides not matched to a gene: 18. The CDR3 is 18 amino acids. Germline V lookup: CDR1 MNHEY, CDR2 SMNVEV (reference sequence). The CDR3 loop reads CASTLNFLPSGENNEQFF. The CDR3 DNA follows: TGTGCCAGCACTCTTAACTTTCTTCCTAGCGGGGAGAACAATGAGCAGTTCTTC.

The chain carries TRBV12-3 or TRBV12-4 and TRBJ2-1; TRBD2 agrees at 7 bases. The CDR3 is made up of 16 amino acids. Unmatched junction bases numbered 11, after V lost 1 base and J lost 8 bases. CDR3 amino acids: CASSLVSGLTWDEQFF. The DNA of the CDR3 is TGTGCCAGCAGTTTAGTTAGCGGGTTAACGTGGGATGAGCAGTTCTTC.

The gene calls are TRBV4-3 and TRBJ2-7; D unresolved. V lost 0 bases and J lost 1, with 10 bases in between. CDR3 length: 15 residues. Germline CDR1 reads LGHNA; CDR2 reads YSLEER. CDR3 residues: CASSQDTQVSYEQYF. In DNA form, the CDR3 reads TGCGCCAGCAGCCAAGATACCCAGGTATCCTACGAGCAGTACTTC.

This chain uses TRBV12-3 or TRBV12-4 with TRBJ2-1; 9 bases agree with TRBD2. The V and J ends lost 6 bases and 8 bases, in that order; junction bases with no gene match: 8. This CDR3 comprises 14 residues. CDR3 coding DNA: TGTGCCAGCAGGGTTAGCGGGGGATCCCATGAGCAGTTCTTC. Its translation is CASRVSGGSHEQFF.

This rearrangement joins TRBV20-1 to TRBJ2-7, with D possibly being TRBD2 (6 bases). The CDR3 has 11 residues. The V end was cut by 6 bases, the J end by 6 bases, with 12 bases between. Germline-derived CDR1 and CDR2 are DFQATT and SNEGSKA (reference sequence). The CDR3 reads CSASGTLEQYF. The CDR3 DNA is TGCAGTGCCTCCGGGACTCTCGAGCAGTACTTC.

This clonotype was found a few times. V is TRBV7-3 and J is TRBJ2-1; D is undetermined. V gave up 4 bases and J gave up 7 bases, with 14 bases separating them. The CDR3 contains 14 residues. Per germline, CDR1 SGHTA and CDR2 FQGTGA. Here the CDR3 DNA reads TGTGCCAGCAGCTCACGGACCGCCGGGAATGAGCAGTTCTTC. Residues: CASSSRTAGNEQFF.

This clonotype was detected only a few times. The chain links TRBV5-5 to TRBJ1-2, with TRBD1 as a possible D gene (6 bases). The CDR3 spans 14 residues. V was trimmed by 6 bases and J by 4 bases, leaving 16 bases between them. Germline CDR1 is SGHKS and CDR2 is YYEKEE (reference sequence). The CDR3 coding sequence is TGTGCCAGCACCGGGACTCCGGGGGCCTATGGCTACACCTTC. This codes for CASTGTPGAYGYTF.

The chain links TRBV4-1 to TRBJ2-5; no definite D call. The CDR3 spans 12 residues. CDR1 is MGHRA and CDR2 is YSYEKL in the germline V gene. Trimming pared 1 base from V and 9 bases from J, leaving 9 bases between. The DNA for the CDR3 is TGCGCCAGCAGCCAAGGCGAGACGCCCCAGTACTTC. The encoded protein is CASSQGETPQYF.

This sequence joins TRBV20-1 and TRBJ2-5; 9 bases line up with TRBD2. With 6 bases clipped from V and 4 bases from J, the junction kept 9 bases outside the gene matches. This CDR3 is built from 14 residues. Germline V gene data show CDR1 as DFQATT and CDR2 as SNEGSKA (reference sequence). The CDR3 DNA is TGCAGTGCAAATAGCGGGAGAAGGCCAGAGACCCAGTACTTC. Encoded protein: CSANSGRRPETQYF.

V and J are TRBV11-2 and TRBJ2-3; 12 nucleotides align to TRBD2. CDR3 length: 17 residues. Germline values: CDR1 SGHAT, CDR2 FQNNGV. V lost 3 bases to trimming and J lost 6 bases; unmatched junction nucleotides: 10. In DNA form, the CDR3 reads TGTGCCAGCAGCTTCAGACTAGCGGGGGAACTATCGGATACGCAGTATTTT. Protein product: CASSFRLAGELSDTQYF.

This clonotype was detected only a few times. The CDR3 loop is CAISFYQGASVSEQYF. The CDR3 coding sequence is TGTGCCATCAGCTTCTATCAGGGGGCGAGTGTAAGCGAGCAGTACTTC. The chain has TRBV10-3 and TRBJ2-7; 8 nucleotides line up with TRBD1. CDR1 is ENHRY and CDR2 is SYGVKD in the germline V gene. V was pared by 6 bases and J by 6 bases, with 16 bases of the junction left unmatched. The CDR3 spans 16 residues.

This chain links TRBV9 with TRBJ2-3; 14 nucleotides align to TRBD2. V lost 4 bases, J lost 0 bases, and 10 bases stayed unmatched. The CDR3 totals 19 residues. Germline CDR1 reads SGDLS; CDR2 reads YYNGEE. This CDR3 is CASSPRLAGGPRSTDTQYF. The CDR3 nucleotides are TGTGCCAGCAGCCCCCGACTAGCGGGGGGGCCGAGAAGCACAGATACGCAGTATTTT.

The V gene is TRBV3-1, the J gene TRBJ2-6; the D is unclear. With 10 bases removed from V and 0 bases from J, the gap between germline ends came to 7 bases. The CDR3 consists of 13 residues. Germline V lookup: CDR1 LGHDT, CDR2 YNNKEL (reference sequence). The CDR3 spells CATALSGANVLTF. Here the CDR3 DNA reads TGTGCCACCGCACTCTCTGGGGCCAACGTCCTGACTTTC.

This clonotype was observed a handful of times. This chain connects TRBV7-2 to TRBJ2-5; D is possibly TRBD2 (6 bases). The germline CDR1 and CDR2 sequences are SGHTA and FQGNSA. CDR3 size: 16 residues. The V and J ends lost 5 bases and 4 bases respectively, with 20 bases between them. CDR3 sequence reads: CASSLLIVGGAETQYF. The CDR3 coding sequence is TGTGCCAGCAGCCTACTAATTGTGGGAGGAGCAGAGACCCAGTACTTC. Full variable domain (remainder filled in from reference TRBV7-2 and TRBJ2-5): GAGVSQSPSNKVTEKGKDVELRCDPISGHTALYWYRQSLGQGLEFLIYFQGNSAPDKSGLPSDRFSAERTGGSVSTLTIQRTQQEDSAVYLCASSLLIVGGAETQYFGPGTRLLVL.

As regards this clonotype: This clone may be a read error of a much larger clone one base away. This chain uses TRBV5-4 with TRBJ2-1; possibly TRBD2 for D (6 bases). V lost 0 bases and J lost 7, with 14 bases in between. The CDR3 length is 15 residues. The germline V gene has CDR1 SGHNT and CDR2 YYREEE (reference sequence). Here the CDR3 DNA reads TGTGCCAGCAGCTTGGCCGATAGCGGCTATAATGAGCAGTTCTTC. Its protein is CASSLADSGYNEQFF.

The genes are TRBV4-1 and TRBJ2-7; TRBD2 matches 7 bases. The J call may be mistaken, given a closer DNA end match to TRBJ2-4. Germline V gene data show CDR1 as MGHRA and CDR2 as YSYEKL. This CDR3 has 17 amino acids. The CDR3 region is CASSQDGLAVAKNIQYF. The CDR3 region has the DNA TGCGCCAGCAGCCAAGATGGGCTAGCGGTAGCCAAAAACATTCAGTACTTC.

This clonotype turned up a few times. The chain employs TRBV5-1 and TRBJ2-7; D unresolved. The germline gives CDR1 SGHRS, CDR2 YFSETQ. Trimming shortened V by 0 bases and J by 2 bases, and 18 bases separated the two germline ends. This CDR3 contains 17 residues. As DNA, the CDR3 is TGCGCCAGCAGCTTGGCCTCGTCGGACGCCGGCGCCTACGAGCAGTACTTC. Translation gives CASSLASSDAGAYEQYF.

The chain has TRBV5-1 and TRBJ2-7; D is unresolved. Looked up from germline, CDR1 is SGHRS and CDR2 is YFSETQ. The CDR3 covers 13 residues. V lost 2 bases and J 2 bases, leaving 8 bases between the germline ends. CDR3 protein: CASSFDSAYEQYF. The DNA for the CDR3 is TGCGCCAGCAGCTTCGACTCCGCCTACGAGCAGTACTTC.

This clonotype was seen once. The chain has TRBV3-1 and TRBJ2-7; either TRBD1 or TRBD2 may fit D (5 bases each). V dropped 4 bases and J dropped 4 bases, with 14 bases sitting between them. The CDR3 has 14 amino acids. Germline assignment: CDR1 LGHDT and CDR2 YNNKEL (reference sequence). The CDR3 region is CASSRDGPCYEQYF. Written as DNA, the CDR3 is TGTGCCAGCAGCCGGGACGGACCGTGTTACGAGCAGTACTTC.

The table lists this clonotype with a count of one. This rearrangement joins TRBV7-7 to TRBJ2-1; no definite D call. The CDR3 contains 13 residues. In germline, CDR1 is SSHAT, CDR2 FNYEAQ (reference sequence). V was trimmed by 5 bases and J by 5 bases, leaving 10 bases between them. The CDR3 sequence is CASSGSVHNEQFF. The CDR3 nucleotides read TGTGCCAGCAGCGGGTCCGTACACAATGAGCAGTTCTTC.

The gene calls are TRBV25-1 and TRBJ1-5, with D maybe TRBD1 (6 bases). Germline loops: CDR1 MGHDK, CDR2 SYGVNS. The ends were cut back, 7 bases at V and 3 bases at J, with 10 bases in the middle. This CDR3 region has 13 residues. CDR3 nucleotides: TGTGCCAGCACGGGGGGCCCCAATCAGCCCCAGCATTTT. Protein: CASTGGPNQPQHF.

The chain combines TRBV24-1 with TRBJ1-2, with D uncertain. This CDR3 is built from 13 residues. Germline assignment: CDR1 KGHDR and CDR2 SFDVKD. Between the trimmed V and J ends, which lost 4 bases and 8 bases, there was a span of 13 bases. The CDR3 region is CATSDEGNGGYTF. CDR3 nucleotide sequence: TGTGCCACCAGTGACGAAGGAAACGGGGGCTACACCTTC.

This clonotype has more than one count but fewer than ten. This chain uses TRBV6-2 or TRBV6-3 with TRBJ2-4; 13 positions match TRBD2. V shed 6 bases and J 13 bases; nucleotides not matched to a gene: 15. Germline V gene sequence: CDR1 MNHEY, CDR2 SVGEGT. This CDR3 contains 16 residues. CDR3 sequence (DNA): TGTGCCAGCAGCCCTGGGACTAGCGGGACCCTATGGGAGCAGTACTTC. It is translated as CASSPGTSGTLWEQYF.